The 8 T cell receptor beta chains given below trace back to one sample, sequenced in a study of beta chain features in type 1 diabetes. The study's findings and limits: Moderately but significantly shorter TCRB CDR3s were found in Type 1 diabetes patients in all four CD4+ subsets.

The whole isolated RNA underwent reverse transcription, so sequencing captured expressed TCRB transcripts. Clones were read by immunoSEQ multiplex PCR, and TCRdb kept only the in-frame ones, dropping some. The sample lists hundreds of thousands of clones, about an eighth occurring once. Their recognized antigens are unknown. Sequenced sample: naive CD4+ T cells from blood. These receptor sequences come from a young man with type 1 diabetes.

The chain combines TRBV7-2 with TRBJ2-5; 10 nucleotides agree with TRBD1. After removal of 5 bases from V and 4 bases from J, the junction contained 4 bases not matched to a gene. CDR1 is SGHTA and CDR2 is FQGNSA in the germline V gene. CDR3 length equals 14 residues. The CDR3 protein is CASSPGTGAETQYF. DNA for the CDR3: TGTGCCAGCAGCCCCGGGACAGGGGCAGAGACCCAGTACTTC.

CDR3 sequence reads: CASSRGRGLTGELFF. The CDR3 bases are TGTGCCAGCAGCCGGGGCAGGGGACTTACCGGGGAGCTGTTTTTT. This chain links TRBV7-9 with TRBJ2-2; possibly TRBD1 or TRBD2 for D (6 bases each). Trimming stripped 5 bases from V and 5 bases from J, with 15 bases between. Germline V gene sequence: CDR1 SEHNR, CDR2 FQNEAQ (reference sequence). This CDR3 comprises 15 residues.

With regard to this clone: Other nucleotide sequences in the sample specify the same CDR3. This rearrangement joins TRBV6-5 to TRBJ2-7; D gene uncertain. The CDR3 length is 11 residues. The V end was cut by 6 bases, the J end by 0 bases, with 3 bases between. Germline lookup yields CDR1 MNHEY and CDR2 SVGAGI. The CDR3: CASRNSYEQYF. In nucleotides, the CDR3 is TGTGCCAGCAGAAACTCCTACGAGCAGTACTTC.

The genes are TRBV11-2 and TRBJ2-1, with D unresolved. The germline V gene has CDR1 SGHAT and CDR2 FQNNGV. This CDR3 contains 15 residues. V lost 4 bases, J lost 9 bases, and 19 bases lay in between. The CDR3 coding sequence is TGTGCCAGCAGCTGGGGATCTAACCAGAAAGGTGAGCAGTTCTTC. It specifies CASSWGSNQKGEQFF.

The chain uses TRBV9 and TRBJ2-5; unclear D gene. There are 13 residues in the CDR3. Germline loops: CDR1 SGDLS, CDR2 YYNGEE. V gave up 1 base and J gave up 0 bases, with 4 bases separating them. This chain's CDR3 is CASSVNYQETQYF. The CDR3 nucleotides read TGTGCCAGCAGCGTAAACTACCAAGAGACCCAGTACTTC.

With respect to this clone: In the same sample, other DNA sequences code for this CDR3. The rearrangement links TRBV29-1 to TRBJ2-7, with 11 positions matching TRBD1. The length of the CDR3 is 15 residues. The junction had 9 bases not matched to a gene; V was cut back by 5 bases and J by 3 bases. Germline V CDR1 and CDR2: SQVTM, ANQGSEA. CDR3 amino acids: CSVHLGTGGLYEQYF. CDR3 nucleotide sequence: TGCAGCGTTCACCTTGGGACAGGGGGGCTCTACGAGCAGTACTTC.

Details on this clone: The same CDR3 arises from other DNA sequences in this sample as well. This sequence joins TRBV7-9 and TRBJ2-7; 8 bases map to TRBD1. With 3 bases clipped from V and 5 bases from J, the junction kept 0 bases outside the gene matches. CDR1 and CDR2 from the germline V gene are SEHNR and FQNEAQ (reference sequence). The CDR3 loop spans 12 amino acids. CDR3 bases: TGTGCCAGCAGCTTGACAGGGGACGAGCAGTACTTC. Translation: CASSLTGDEQYF.

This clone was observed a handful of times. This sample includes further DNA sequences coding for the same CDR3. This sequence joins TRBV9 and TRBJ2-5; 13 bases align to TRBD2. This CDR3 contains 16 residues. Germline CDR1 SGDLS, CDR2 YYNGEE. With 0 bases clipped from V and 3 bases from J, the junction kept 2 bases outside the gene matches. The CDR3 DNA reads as TGTGCCAGCAGCGTAGCACTAGCGGGAGGGGAAGAGACCCAGTACTTC. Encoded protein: CASSVALAGGEETQYF.